This TCR beta chain is from a study of shared clonotypes between healthy human individuals. Looking at the study overall: The study used three CD4 naive, three CD4 memory, two CD8 naive and one CD8 memory plate per donor. Overall study results and limits: A generally larger estimated richness was seen in naive subsets than in memory subsets.

This clone was counted a few times. The antigen is undetermined. Nashville, Tennessee was home to all donors, each a Caucasian adult. Trimming removed 8 bases at V and 4 bases at J, with 8 bases between. CDR3 size: 11 residues. The V gene's germline CDR1 is SGHTA and CDR2 FQGTGA. The authors loaded about 0.2 ug DNA, 25,000 to 30,000 T cell genomes, into sorted-subset replicate PCRs. Here immunoSEQ multiplex PCR was the method, and the copy in TCRdb shows in-frame clones only, minus some. The data show a few million clones, approximately 90% seen once. Sequencing used naive CD4+ T cells from PBMCs. Subset: CD45RA+ positively selected. The chain couples TRBV7-3 to TRBJ1-1; no firm D call. The sequence came from a man aged 18 to 35 in good health. Some clones in this sample may be carry-over from other donors' samples. The CDR3 sequence: CASASLTEAFF. CDR3 sequence (DNA): TGTGCCAGCGCCTCCCTCACTGAAGCTTTCTTT.